Listed below are T cell receptor beta chains from one sample, sequenced in a study of blood T cell repertoires in COVID-19. The table came from immunoSEQ multiplex PCR; TCRdb's copy has only in-frame clones and leaves some out. Of around 180,000 clones listed, about four fifths are singletons. Sequenced material: peripheral blood. All receptors derive from a woman older than 75 with COVID-19, enrolled during active disease. The conserved cysteine and the conserved F or W are not part of the CDR3 here. Where a row states a size, it is once, few, many or the class of an expanded clone; other rows omit it.

clone size: NA
V gene: TRBV7-9
CDR3 protein: ASSLPYNEQF

clone size: NA
V gene: TRBV3-1/TRBV3-2
CDR3 protein: ASSQRQGDTEAF

clone size: NA
V gene: TRBV6-5
CDR3 protein: ASSWVIGGPETQY

clone size: NA
V gene: TRBV27
CDR3 protein: ASSYRGLQDTEAF

clone size: NA
V gene: TRBV28
CDR3 protein: ASSYGLAGGGREQY

clone size: NA
V gene: TRBV6-5
CDR3 protein: ASSYGTSGQETQY

clone size: NA
V gene: TRBV4-1
CDR3 protein: ASSLYSGSSGEKLF

clone size: NA
V gene: TRBV2
CDR3 protein: ASSWTSYEQY

clone size: NA
V gene: TRBV13
CDR3 protein: ASSWTGGDETQY

clone size: NA
V gene: TRBV18
CDR3 protein: ASSADPLAGQPQH

clone size: NA
V gene: TRBV5-6
CDR3 protein: ASSLGGAYGYT

clone size: NA
V gene: TRBV5-1
CDR3 protein: ASSRRTSGGANVPGELF

clone size: NA
V gene: TRBV3-1/TRBV3-2
CDR3 protein: ASSQGRGDGNTIY

clone size: NA
V gene: TRBV28
CDR3 protein: ASSLQLAGYTDTQY

clone size: NA
V gene: TRBV30
CDR3 protein: AWSEQRNTEAF

clone size: once
V gene: TRBV6-5
CDR3 protein: ASNEQQILYGYT

clone size: NA
V gene: TRBV27
CDR3 protein: ASSLFPSGLSYEQY

clone size: NA
V gene: TRBV4-3
CDR3 protein: ASSQDSFRQGADTQY

clone size: few
V gene: TRBV6-5
CDR3 protein: ASSPTGNSYNEQF

clone size: once
V gene: TRBV3-1/TRBV3-2
CDR3 protein: ASSPGTSGGCVRPGQY

clone size: NA
V gene: TRBV5-5
CDR3 protein: ASSFWTESSGANVLT

clone size: NA
V gene: TRBV5-4
CDR3 protein: ASSWDQGAGGYT

clone size: NA
V gene: TRBV28
CDR3 protein: ASSLRTGPQPQH

clone size: once
V gene: TRBV5-1
CDR3 protein: ASSARQGAFGNTIY

clone size: NA
V gene: TRBV4-2
CDR3 protein: ASSQELSGIVYEQY

clone size: few
V gene: TRBV7-6
CDR3 protein: ASSLARRGHRNSPLH

clone size: NA
V gene: TRBV29-1
CDR3 protein: SCGRGATEAF

clone size: once
V gene: TRBV5-1
CDR3 protein: ASSLELNTEAF

clone size: NA
V gene: TRBV19
CDR3 protein: ASSTTGDSTDTQY

clone size: NA
V gene: TRBV24-1
CDR3 protein: ATSDPGTGGTEAF

clone size: NA
V gene: TRBV27
CDR3 protein: ASSLSMGDRVYEQY

clone size: NA
V gene: TRBV19
CDR3 protein: ASTFSGGGTGNTIY

clone size: NA
V gene: TRBV2
CDR3 protein: ASSEGQGAFETQY